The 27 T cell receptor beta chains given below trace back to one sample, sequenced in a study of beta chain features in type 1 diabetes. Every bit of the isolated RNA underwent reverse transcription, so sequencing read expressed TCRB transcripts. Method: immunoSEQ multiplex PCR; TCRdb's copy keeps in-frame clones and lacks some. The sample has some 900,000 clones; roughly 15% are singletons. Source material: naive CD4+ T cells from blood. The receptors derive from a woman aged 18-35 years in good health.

The CDR3 bases are TGTGCCAGTAGTCCCCAGGGACTAGTAAAAGGCGAGCAGTACTTC. Its protein is CASSPQGLVKGEQYF. V usage is TRBV19 and J usage is TRBJ2-7; TRBD2 aligns across 8 bases. Germline lookup yields CDR1 LNHDA and CDR2 SQIVND (reference sequence). V trimming: 5 bases; J trimming: 6 bases; junction bases outside the gene matches: 12. The CDR3 length is 15 residues.

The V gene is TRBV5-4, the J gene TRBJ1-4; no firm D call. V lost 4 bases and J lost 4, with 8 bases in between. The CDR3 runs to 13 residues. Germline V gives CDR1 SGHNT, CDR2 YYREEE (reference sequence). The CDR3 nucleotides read TGTGCCAGCAGCGCGGTGGGTAATGAAAAACTGTTTTTT. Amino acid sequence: CASSAVGNEKLFF. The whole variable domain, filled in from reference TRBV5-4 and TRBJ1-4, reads ETGVTQSPTHLIKTRGQQVTLRCSSQSGHNTVSWYQQALGQGPQFIFQYYREEENGRGNFPPRFSGLQFPNYSSELNVNALELDDSALYLCASSAVGNEKLFFGSGTQLSVL.

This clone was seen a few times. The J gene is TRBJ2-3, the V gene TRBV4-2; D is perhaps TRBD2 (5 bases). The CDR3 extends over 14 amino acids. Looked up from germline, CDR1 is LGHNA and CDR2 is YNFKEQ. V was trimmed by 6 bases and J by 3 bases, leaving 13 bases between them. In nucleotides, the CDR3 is TGTGCCAGCAGATCCGGTGGGAGTACAGATACGCAGTATTTT. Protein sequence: CASRSGGSTDTQYF.

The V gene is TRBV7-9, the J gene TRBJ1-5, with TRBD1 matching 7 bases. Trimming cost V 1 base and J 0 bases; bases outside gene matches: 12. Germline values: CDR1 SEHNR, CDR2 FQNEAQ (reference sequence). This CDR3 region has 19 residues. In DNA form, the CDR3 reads TGTGCCAGCAGCTTAGGACACCATGCCAGGGGGTATAGCAATCAGCCCCAGCATTTT. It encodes CASSLGHHARGYSNQPQHF.

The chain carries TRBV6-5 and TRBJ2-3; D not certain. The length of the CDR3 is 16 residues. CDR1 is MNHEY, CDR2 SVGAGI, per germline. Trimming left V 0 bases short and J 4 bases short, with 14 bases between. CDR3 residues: CASSYSRLGTADTQYF. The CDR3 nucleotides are TGTGCCAGCAGTTACTCTAGGCTAGGTACCGCAGATACGCAGTATTTT.

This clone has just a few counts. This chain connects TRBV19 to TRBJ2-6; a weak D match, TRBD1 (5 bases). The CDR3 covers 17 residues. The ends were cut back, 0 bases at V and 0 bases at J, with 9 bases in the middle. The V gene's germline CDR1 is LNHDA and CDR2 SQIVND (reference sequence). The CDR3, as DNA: TGTGCCAGTAGTATAGAGCAGGGTGGCTCTGGGGCCAACGTCCTGACTTTC. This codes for CASSIEQGGSGANVLTF.

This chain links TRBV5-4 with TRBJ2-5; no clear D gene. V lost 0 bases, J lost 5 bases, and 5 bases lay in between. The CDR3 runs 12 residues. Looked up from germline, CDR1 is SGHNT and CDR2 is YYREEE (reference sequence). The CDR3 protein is CASSLGVETQYF. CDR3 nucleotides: TGTGCCAGCAGCTTGGGGGTTGAGACCCAGTACTTC.

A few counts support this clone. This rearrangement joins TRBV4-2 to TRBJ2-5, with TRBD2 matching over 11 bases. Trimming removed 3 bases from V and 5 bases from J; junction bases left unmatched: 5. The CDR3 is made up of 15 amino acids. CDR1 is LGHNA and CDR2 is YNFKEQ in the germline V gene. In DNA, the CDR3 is TGTGCCAGCAGCCACCGACTAGCGGGGTTGGAGACCCAGTACTTC. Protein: CASSHRLAGLETQYF.

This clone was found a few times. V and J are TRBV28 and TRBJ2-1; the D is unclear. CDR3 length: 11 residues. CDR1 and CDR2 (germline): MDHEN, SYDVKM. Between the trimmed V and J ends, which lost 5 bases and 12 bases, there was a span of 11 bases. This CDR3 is CASSRPNRQFF. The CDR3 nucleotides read TGTGCCAGCAGTCGACCAAACCGGCAGTTCTTC.

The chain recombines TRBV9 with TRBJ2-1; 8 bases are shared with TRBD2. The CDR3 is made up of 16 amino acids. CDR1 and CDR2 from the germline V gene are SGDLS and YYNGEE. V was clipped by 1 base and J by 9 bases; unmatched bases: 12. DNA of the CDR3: TGTGCCAGCAGCGTAAACGGGAGGGCCGACTGGGGTGAGCAGTTCTTC. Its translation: CASSVNGRADWGEQFF. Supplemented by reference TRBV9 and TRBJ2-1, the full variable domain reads DSGVTQTPKHLITATGQRVTLRCSPRSGDLSVYWYQQSLDQGLQFLIQYYNGEERAKGNILERFSAQQFPDLHSELNLSSLELGDSALYFCASSVNGRADWGEQFFGPGTRLTVL.

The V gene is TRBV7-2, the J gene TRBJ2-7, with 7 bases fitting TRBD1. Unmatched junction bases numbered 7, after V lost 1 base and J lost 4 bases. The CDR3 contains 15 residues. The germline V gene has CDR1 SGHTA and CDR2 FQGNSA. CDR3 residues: CASSLGPGQSYEQYF. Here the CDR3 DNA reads TGTGCCAGCAGCTTAGGACCGGGACAGAGTTACGAGCAGTACTTC.

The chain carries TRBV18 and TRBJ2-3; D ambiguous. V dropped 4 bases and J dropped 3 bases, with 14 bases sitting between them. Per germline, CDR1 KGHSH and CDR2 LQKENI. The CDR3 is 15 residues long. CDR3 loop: CASSRVVVGTDTQYF. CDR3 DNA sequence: TGTGCCAGCTCACGTGTCGTAGTAGGTACAGATACGCAGTATTTT.

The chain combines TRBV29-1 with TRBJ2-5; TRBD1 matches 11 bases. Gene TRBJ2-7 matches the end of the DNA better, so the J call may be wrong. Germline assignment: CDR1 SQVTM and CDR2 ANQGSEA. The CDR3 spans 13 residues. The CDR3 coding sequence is TGCAGCGTTAAGGGACAGGGGGTATACGAGCAGTACTTC. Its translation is CSVKGQGVYEQYF.

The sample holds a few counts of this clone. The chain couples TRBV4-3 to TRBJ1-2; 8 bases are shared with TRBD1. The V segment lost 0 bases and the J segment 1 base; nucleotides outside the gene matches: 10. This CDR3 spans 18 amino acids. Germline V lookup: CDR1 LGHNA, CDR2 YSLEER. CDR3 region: CASSQETGTGTINYGYTF. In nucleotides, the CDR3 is TGCGCCAGCAGCCAAGAGACGGGGACAGGAACTATTAACTATGGCTACACCTTC.

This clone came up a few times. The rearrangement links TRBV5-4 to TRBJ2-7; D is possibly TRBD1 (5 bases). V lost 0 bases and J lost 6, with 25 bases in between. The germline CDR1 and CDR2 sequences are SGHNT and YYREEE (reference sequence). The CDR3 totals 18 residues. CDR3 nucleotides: TGTGCCAGCAGCTTGGGACCCCTTGTCCAGGGCCCTCTGCCCGAGCAGTACTTC. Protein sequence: CASSLGPLVQGPLPEQYF.

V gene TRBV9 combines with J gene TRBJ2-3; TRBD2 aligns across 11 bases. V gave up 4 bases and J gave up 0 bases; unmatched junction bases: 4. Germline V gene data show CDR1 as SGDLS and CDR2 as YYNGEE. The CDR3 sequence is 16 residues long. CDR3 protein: CASSIRLAGSTDTQYF. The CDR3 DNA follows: TGTGCCAGCAGCATCAGACTAGCGGGGAGCACAGATACGCAGTATTTT.

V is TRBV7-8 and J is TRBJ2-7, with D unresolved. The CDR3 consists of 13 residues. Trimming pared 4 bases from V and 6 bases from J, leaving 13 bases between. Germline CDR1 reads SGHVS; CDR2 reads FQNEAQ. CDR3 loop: CASSYADSREQYF. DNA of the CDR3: TGTGCCAGCAGCTACGCAGATTCGCGCGAGCAGTACTTC.

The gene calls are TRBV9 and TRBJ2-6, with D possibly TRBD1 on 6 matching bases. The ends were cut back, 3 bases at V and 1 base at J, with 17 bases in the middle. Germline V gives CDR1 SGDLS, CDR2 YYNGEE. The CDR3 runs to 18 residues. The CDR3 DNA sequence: TGTGCCAGCAGCGGTAGACAGGACAGATCATCTGGGGCCAACGTCCTGACTTTC. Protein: CASSGRQDRSSGANVLTF. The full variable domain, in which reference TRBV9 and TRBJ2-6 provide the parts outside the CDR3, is DSGVTQTPKHLITATGQRVTLRCSPRSGDLSVYWYQQSLDQGLQFLIQYYNGEERAKGNILERFSAQQFPDLHSELNLSSLELGDSALYFCASSGRQDRSSGANVLTFGAGSRLTVL.

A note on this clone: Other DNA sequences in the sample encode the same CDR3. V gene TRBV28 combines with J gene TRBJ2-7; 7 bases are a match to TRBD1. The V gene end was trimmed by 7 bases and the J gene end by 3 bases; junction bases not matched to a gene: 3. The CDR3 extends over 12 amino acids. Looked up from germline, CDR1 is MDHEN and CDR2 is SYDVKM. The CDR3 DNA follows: TGTGCCAGCACGTCAGGGGGCTACGAGCAGTACTTC. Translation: CASTSGGYEQYF.

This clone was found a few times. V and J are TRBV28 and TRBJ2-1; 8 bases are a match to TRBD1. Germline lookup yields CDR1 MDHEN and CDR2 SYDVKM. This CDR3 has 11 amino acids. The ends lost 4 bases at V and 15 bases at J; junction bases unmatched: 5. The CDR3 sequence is CASSSWDRRFF. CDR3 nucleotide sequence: TGTGCCAGCAGTTCTTGGGACAGGCGGTTCTTC.

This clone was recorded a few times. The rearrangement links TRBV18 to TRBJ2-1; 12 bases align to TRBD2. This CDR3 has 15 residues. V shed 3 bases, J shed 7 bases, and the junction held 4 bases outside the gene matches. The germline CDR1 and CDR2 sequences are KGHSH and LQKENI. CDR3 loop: CASSPTSGRRNEQFF. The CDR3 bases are TGTGCCAGCTCACCTACTAGCGGGAGGAGGAATGAGCAGTTCTTC.

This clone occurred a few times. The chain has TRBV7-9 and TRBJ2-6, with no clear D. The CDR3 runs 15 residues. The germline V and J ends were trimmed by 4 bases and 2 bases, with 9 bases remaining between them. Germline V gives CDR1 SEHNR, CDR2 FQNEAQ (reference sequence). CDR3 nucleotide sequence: TGTGCCAGCAGCTCACGAGGCGCTGGGGCCAACGTCCTGACTTTC. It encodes CASSSRGAGANVLTF.

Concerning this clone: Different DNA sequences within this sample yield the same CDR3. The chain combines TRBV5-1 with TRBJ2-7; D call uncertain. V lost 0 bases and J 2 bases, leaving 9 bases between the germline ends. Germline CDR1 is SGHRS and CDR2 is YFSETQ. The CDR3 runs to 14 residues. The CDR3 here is CASSLDAGTYEQYF. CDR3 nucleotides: TGCGCCAGCAGCTTGGATGCAGGAACCTACGAGCAGTACTTC.

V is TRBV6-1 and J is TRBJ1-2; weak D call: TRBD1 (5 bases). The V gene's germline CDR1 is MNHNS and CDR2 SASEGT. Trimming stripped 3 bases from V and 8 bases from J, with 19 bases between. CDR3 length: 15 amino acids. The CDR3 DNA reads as TGTGCCAGCAGTGATACCGGGACGCGGCCAGTGGGCTACACCTTC. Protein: CASSDTGTRPVGYTF.

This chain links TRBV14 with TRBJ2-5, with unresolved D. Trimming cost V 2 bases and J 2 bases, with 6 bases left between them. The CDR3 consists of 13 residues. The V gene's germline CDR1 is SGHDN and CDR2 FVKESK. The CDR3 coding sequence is TGTGCCAGCAGCCAACAGATTCAAGAGACCCAGTACTTC. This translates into CASSQQIQETQYF.

The CDR3 DNA reads as TGTGCCAGTAGTAGGACTAGTAGGGGATACAATGAGCAGTTCTTC. Amino acids: CASSRTSRGYNEQFF. V gene TRBV19 combines with J gene TRBJ2-1; TRBD2 aligns across 7 bases. The germline V gene encodes CDR1 LNHDA and CDR2 SQIVND (reference sequence). The CDR3 has 15 residues. Trimming took 4 bases from V and 4 from J; bases not matched to a gene: 7.

The CDR3 spells CASSFNTDPSYEQYF. For the CDR3, the DNA is TGTGCCAGCAGCTTTAACACGGATCCCTCCTACGAGCAGTACTTC. The chain couples TRBV5-6 to TRBJ2-7; D is unresolved. The ends were cut back, 2 bases at V and 0 bases at J, with 12 bases in the middle. The CDR3 loop spans 15 amino acids. Germline CDR1 SGHDT, CDR2 YYEEEE.